This TCR beta chain appears in the sequencing data of a study of shared clonotypes between healthy human individuals. Study-wide findings and caveats: Unshared clonotypes carried lower generation probabilities than those common to all four donors. Estimated richness was generally greater in naive than memory subsets.

As concerns this clone: The antigen is not known.

Generated by immunoSEQ multiplex PCR, the TCRdb table keeps only in-frame clones and is missing some. The sample records 1,500,000 or so clones, about 96% being singletons. The germline V gene has CDR1 SGHRS and CDR2 YFSETQ. V trimming: 0 bases; J trimming: 3 bases; junction bases outside the gene matches: 6. This CDR3 region has 17 residues. The clonotype comes from a man between 25 and 39 years old in good health. The chain uses TRBV5-1 and TRBJ2-3, with 11 bases fitting TRBD1. Sequenced material: naive CD4+ T cells sorted from blood. Subset specified: CD45RA+ positively selected. The CDR3 DNA follows: TGCGCCAGCAGCTTGGCGGTTGGGACAGGGGGGACAGATACGCAGTATTTT. Amino acid sequence: CASSLAVGTGGTDTQYF.